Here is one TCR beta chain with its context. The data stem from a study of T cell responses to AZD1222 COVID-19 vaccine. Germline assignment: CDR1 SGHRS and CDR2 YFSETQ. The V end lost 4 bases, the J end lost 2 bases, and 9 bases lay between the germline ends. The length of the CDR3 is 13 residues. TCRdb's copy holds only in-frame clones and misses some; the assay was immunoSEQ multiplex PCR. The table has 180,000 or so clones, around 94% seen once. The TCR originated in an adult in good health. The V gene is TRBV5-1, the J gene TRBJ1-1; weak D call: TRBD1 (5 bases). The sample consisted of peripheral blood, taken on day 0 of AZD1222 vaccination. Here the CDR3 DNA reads TGCGCCAGCAGCGCGACAGTTAACACTGAAGCTTTCTTT. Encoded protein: CASSATVNTEAFF.